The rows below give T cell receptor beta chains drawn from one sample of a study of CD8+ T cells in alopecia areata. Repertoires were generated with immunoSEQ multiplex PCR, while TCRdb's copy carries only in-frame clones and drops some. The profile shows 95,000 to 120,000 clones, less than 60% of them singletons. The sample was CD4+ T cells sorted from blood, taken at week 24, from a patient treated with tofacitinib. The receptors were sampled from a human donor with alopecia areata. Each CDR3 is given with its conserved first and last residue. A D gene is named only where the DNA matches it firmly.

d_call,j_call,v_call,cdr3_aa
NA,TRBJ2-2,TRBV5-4,CASSLEYTGELFF
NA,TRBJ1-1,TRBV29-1,CSVEDLYGLAEAFF
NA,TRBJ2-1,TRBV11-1,CASSYDWPSYNEQFF
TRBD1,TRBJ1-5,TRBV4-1,CASSQETGGINQPQHF
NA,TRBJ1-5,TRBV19,CASSKVRGDKSNQPQHF
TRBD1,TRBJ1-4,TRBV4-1,CASSQDTGVGEKLFF
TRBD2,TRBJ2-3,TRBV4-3,CASSHWTSGGSTDTQYF
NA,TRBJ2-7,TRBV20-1,CSASVRVEQYF
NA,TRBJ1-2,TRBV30,CAWSVLPDGGYTF
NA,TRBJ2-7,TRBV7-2,CASSLGTGPYEQYF
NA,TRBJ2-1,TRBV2,CASSEDKEEFF
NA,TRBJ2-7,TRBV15,CATSRDFDYEQYF
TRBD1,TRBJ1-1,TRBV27,CASSPTGLWTEAFF
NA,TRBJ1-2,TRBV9,CASSTPGGYTF
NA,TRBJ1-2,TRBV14,CASSQDLIGNYGYTF
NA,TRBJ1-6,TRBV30,CAWSWRASPLHF
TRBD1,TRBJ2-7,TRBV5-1,CASSTGQGANEQYF
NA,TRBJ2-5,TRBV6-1,CASSLPRAGGTQYF
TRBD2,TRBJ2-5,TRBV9,CASSVAGGHRETQYF
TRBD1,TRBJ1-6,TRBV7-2,CASSQQGADSPLHF
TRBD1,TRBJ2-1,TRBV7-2,CASSQGQPSYNEQFF
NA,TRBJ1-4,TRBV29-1,CSVEGEGEKLFF
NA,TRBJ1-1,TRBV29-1,CSAVQQNTEAFF
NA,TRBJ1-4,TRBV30,CAWARVSNEKLFF
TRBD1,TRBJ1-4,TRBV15,CATSPGQGAFNEKLFF
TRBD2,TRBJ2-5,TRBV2,CASGLADGETQYF
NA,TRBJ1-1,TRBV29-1,CSVGSEGLEAFF
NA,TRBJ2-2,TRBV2,CASSGQGTGELFF
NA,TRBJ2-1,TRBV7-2,CASSLMTASVGNEQFF
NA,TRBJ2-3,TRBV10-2,CASSWADTQYF
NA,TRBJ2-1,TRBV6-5,CASTGRGNEQFF
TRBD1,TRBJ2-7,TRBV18,CASSPPDRSSYEQYF
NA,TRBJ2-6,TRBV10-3,CAISGGNSGANVLTF
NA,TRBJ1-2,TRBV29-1,CSVVNQGSGYTF
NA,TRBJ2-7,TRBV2,CAKGGEQYF
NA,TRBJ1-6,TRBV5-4,CASSLGLAQGGSPLHF
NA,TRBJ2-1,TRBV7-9,CASSYPPGGPNEQFF
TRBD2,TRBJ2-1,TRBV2,CASSDLLAASNEQFF
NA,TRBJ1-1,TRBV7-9,CASSLTKGSTEAFF
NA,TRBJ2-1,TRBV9,CASSPIRGGLIYNEQFF
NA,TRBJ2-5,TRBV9,CASSVAEGTQYF
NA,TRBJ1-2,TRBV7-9,CASSLAANYGYTF
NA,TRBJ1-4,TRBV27,CASAKGGAIEKLFF
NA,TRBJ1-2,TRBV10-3,CAISAPGHYGYTF
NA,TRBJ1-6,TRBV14,CASNEAPLHF
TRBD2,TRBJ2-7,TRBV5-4,CASSYGDYSYEQYF
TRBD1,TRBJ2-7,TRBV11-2,CASSSDRGRYEQYF
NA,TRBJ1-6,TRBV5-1,CASTPDRKNSPLHF
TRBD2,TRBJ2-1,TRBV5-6,CASSLLGLAGHNEQFF
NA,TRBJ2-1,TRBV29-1,CSVVRAYNEQFF
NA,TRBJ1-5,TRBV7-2,CASSHASQPQHF
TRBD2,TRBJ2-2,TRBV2,CAGTGTSRTGELFF